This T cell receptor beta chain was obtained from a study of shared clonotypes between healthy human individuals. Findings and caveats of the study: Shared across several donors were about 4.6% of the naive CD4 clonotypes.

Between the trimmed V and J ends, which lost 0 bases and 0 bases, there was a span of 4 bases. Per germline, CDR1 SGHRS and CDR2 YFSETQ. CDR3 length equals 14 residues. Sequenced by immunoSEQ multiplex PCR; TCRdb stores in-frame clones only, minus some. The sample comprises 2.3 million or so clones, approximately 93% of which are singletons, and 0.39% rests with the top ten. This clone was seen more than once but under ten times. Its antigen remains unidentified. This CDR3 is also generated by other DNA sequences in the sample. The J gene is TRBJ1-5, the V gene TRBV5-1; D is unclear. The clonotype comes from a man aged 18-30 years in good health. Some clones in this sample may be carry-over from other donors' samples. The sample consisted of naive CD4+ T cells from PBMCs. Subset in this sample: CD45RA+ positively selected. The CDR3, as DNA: TGCGCCAGCAGCTTGGAAAGTAGCAATCAGCCCCAGCATTTT. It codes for CASSLESSNQPQHF. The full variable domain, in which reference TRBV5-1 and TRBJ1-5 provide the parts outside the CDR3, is KAGVTQTPRYLIKTRGQQVTLSCSPISGHRSVSWYQQTPGQGLQFLFEYFSETQRNKGNFPGRFSGRQFSNSRSEMNVSTLELGDSALYLCASSLESSNQPQHFGDGTRLSIL.